This TCR beta chain was retrieved from a study of blood T cell repertoires in COVID-19. This CDR3 has 11 residues. Trimming pared 10 bases from V and 7 bases from J, leaving 13 bases between. CDR1 is MGHRA and CDR2 is YSYEKL in the germline V gene. Patients of the Seattle cohort, enrolled during active infection, were followed longitudinally. The data were produced by immunoSEQ multiplex PCR, yet TCRdb's version contains in-frame clones alone and is incomplete. This repertoire shows around 160,000 clones, 75% to 90% found once; its top ten account for 8%. The TCR comes from a woman between 55 and 75 years old with COVID-19, enrolled during active disease. Sequenced sample: peripheral blood. V usage is TRBV4-1 and J usage is TRBJ1-2, with D possibly TRBD1 on 5 matching bases. The CDR3 protein is CATRGGPGYTF. CDR3 DNA sequence: TGCGCCACCCGCGGGGGTCCTGGCTACACCTTC.